These 5 T cell receptor beta chains came from one sample sequenced in a study of cytomegalovirus exposure and HLA in healthy donors. PCR involved 60 Vbeta and 13 Jbeta primers. Only in-frame clones appear in the TCRdb table, and some are missing; sequencing was by immunoSEQ multiplex PCR. This sample has about 32,000 clones; roughly 88% occur once, and the top ten carry around 3.6%. The sample consisted of PBMCs. The receptors were sampled from a woman between 18 and 29 years old in good health and CMV-seronegative.

The chain has TRBV27 and TRBJ2-1; 11 nucleotides match TRBD2. The V gene end was trimmed by 4 bases and the J gene end by 8 bases; junction bases not matched to a gene: 4. This CDR3 comprises 14 residues. Germline CDR1 is MNHEY and CDR2 is SMNVEV (reference sequence). The CDR3 loop is CASSSLLAGDEQFF. CDR3 sequence (DNA): TGTGCCAGCAGTTCCCTACTAGCGGGGGATGAGCAGTTCTTC.

J is TRBJ1-4 and V is TRBV18; 7 bases agree with TRBD1. This CDR3 comprises 16 residues. Losses at the gene ends were 5 bases for V and 0 bases for J; bases not matched to a gene: 6. The germline V gene has CDR1 KGHSH and CDR2 LQKENI. The DNA of the CDR3 is TGTGCCAGCTCAGGACAGGAATGGGCAACTAATGAAAAACTGTTTTTT. This codes for CASSGQEWATNEKLFF.

The chain couples TRBV4-3 to TRBJ2-1; 9 nucleotides agree with TRBD2. This CDR3 is built from 18 residues. CDR1 and CDR2 from the germline V gene are LGHNA and YSLEER. With V trimmed by 0 bases and J by 4 bases, 10 bases remained unmatched. The CDR3 protein is CASSQENSGGRSYNEQFF. The CDR3 DNA reads TGCGCCAGCAGCCAAGAAAATAGCGGGGGCCGATCTTACAATGAGCAGTTCTTC.

This clone was recorded once. The rearrangement links TRBV5-1 to TRBJ1-1; possibly TRBD1 for D (6 bases). Between the trimmed V and J ends, which lost 7 bases and 1 base, there was a span of 23 bases. This CDR3 contains 17 residues. Germline CDR1 is SGHRS and CDR2 is YFSETQ. The chain's CDR3 is CASYRGAGEPGNTEAFF. The DNA for the CDR3 is TGCGCCAGCTACCGGGGGGCAGGGGAGCCGGGGAACACTGAAGCTTTCTTT.

This sequence joins TRBV7-9 and TRBJ2-3; 10 bases align to TRBD2. The ends lost 1 base at V and 6 bases at J; junction bases unmatched: 4. The germline CDR1 and CDR2 sequences are SEHNR and FQNEAQ (reference sequence). This CDR3 is built from 15 residues. CDR3 residues: CASSLVSSGGDTQYF. CDR3 bases: TGTGCCAGCAGCTTAGTATCTAGCGGGGGTGATACGCAGTATTTT.